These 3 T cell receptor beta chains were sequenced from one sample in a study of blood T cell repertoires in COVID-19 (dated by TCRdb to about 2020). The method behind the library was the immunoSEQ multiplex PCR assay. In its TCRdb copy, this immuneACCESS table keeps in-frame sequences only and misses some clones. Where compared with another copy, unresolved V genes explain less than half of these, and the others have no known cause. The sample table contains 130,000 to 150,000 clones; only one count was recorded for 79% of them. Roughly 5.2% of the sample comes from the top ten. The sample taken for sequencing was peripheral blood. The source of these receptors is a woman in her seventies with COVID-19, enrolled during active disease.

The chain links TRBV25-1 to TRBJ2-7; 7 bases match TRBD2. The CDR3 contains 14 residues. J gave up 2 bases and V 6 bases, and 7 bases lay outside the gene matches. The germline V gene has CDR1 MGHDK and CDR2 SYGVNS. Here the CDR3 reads CASRGGGNPYEQYF. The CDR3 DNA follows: TGTGCCAGCAGGGGGGGAGGGAACCCCTACGAGCAGTACTTC.

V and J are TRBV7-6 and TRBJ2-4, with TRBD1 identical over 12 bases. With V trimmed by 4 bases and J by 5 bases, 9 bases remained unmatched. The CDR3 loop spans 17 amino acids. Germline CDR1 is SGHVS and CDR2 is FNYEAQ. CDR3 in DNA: TGTGCCAGCAGCTCGTACCGGGACAGGGGGCGGGAAAACATTCAGTACTTC. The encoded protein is CASSSYRDRGRENIQYF.

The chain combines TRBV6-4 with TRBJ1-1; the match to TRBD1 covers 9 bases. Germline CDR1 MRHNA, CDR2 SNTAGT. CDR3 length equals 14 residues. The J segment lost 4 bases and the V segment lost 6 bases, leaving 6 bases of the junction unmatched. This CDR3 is CASSAGQGGTEAFF. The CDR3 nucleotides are TGTGCCAGCAGCGCGGGACAGGGTGGCACTGAAGCTTTCTTT.